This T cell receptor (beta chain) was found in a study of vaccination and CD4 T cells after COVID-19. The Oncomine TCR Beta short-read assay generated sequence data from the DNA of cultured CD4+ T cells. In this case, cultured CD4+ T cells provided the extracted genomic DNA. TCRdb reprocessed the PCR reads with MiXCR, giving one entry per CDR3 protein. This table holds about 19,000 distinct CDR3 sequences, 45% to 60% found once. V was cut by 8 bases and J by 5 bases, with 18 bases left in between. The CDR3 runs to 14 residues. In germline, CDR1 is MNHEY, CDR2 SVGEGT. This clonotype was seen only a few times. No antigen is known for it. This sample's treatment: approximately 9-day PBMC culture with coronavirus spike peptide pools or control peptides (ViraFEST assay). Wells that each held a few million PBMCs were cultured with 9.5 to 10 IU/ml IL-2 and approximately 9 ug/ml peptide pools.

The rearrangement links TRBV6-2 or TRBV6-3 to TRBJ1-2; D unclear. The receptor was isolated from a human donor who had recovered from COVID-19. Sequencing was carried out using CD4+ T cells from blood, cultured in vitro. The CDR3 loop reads CASVASGGVYGYTF. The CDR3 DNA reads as TGTGCCAGCGTAGCCTCTGGTGGTGTATATGGCTACACCTTC.